This T cell receptor (beta chain) was retrieved from a study of T cell responses to AZD1222 COVID-19 vaccine. General observations from the study: The donor group comprised mostly white British people and more females; the analysis possibly underestimated clonal diversity.

From germline, CDR1 is SGHRS and CDR2 YFSETQ. There are 16 residues in the CDR3. With 4 bases removed from V and 0 bases from J, the gap between germline ends came to 13 bases. About this clone: Its antigen remains unknown.

Repertoires were generated with immunoSEQ multiplex PCR, while TCRdb's copy carries only in-frame clones and drops some. The data contain some 97,000 clones, around nine tenths of them seen just once; the ten biggest clones take up approximately 15%. The rearrangement joins TRBV5-1 to TRBJ1-4; D is possibly TRBD1 (5 bases). The source was peripheral blood, collected on day 0 of AZD1222 vaccination. This TCR was sampled from an adult in good health. The CDR3 nucleotides read TGCGCCAGCAGCACGGGGACGGCTGCAACTAATGAAAAACTGTTTTTT. It specifies CASSTGTAATNEKLFF. Full variable domain (remainder filled in from reference TRBV5-1 and TRBJ1-4): KAGVTQTPRYLIKTRGQQVTLSCSPISGHRSVSWYQQTPGQGLQFLFEYFSETQRNKGNFPGRFSGRQFSNSRSEMNVSTLELGDSALYLCASSTGTAATNEKLFFGSGTQLSVL.